The entry below gives a single T cell receptor (beta chain) sequence along with its context. The target antigen is unknown. TCRB transcripts that were expressed got sequenced, as all of the isolated RNA had been reverse transcribed. Assay: immunoSEQ multiplex PCR; the TCRdb copy retains only in-frame clones and omits some. The data contain about 180,000 clones, 7.8% of them singletons. These data are taken from a study of beta chain features in type 1 diabetes. Points from the study as a whole: TCRB rearrangement may or may not be influenced by HLA type; here this remained unresolved. TCRB CDR3s were moderately but significantly shorter in Type 1 diabetes patients in all four CD4+ subsets. In type 1 diabetes patients, VDJ junctions had fewer insertions; deletions at these junctions were more frequent.

A single heparinised draw of about 120 mL on average was taken per donor. Each of the sorted populations had a purity greater than 98%. The specimen was central memory CD4+ T cells from blood. The clonotype was recovered from a woman aged 40 to 50 with type 1 diabetes.

CDR3 nucleotides: TGTGCCAGCAGCTTGTCTGGGCGCGTAGCTTTCTTT. This gives the protein CASSLSGRVAFF. V gene TRBV5-6 combines with J gene TRBJ1-1, with D hard to call. CDR1 and CDR2 (germline): SGHDT, YYEEEE. The length of the CDR3 is 12 residues. V lost 1 base, J lost 10 bases, and 11 bases lay in between.